These 8 T cell receptor beta chains originate from one sample sequenced in a study of T-cell memory formation after mild COVID-19. A single record per CDR3 protein comes from TCRdb applying MiXCR to the 5' RACE reads. The sample has 250,000 to 300,000 distinct CDR3 sequences, roughly 17% seen once. The sequenced sample was PBMCs or a T cell subset sorted from them (not recorded which). These receptor sequences come from a man aged 18 to 29 who had mild COVID-19 (a few samples of this study predate the infection). Cell type and time point are not known.

This clonotype came up many times. The chain joins TRBV4-2 to TRBJ2-3; weak D call: TRBD2 (5 bases). The CDR3 loop spans 18 amino acids. Trimming removed 1 base from V and 1 base from J, with 18 bases in between. CDR1 is LGHNA and CDR2 is YNFKEQ in the germline V gene. The CDR3 spells CASSQGSPGERGTDTQYF. The CDR3 region has the DNA TGTGCCAGCAGCCAAGGGAGTCCCGGGGAGCGAGGCACAGATACGCAGTATTTT.

This clonotype was found a few times. The chain employs TRBV18 and TRBJ2-5; 10 nucleotides line up with TRBD2. CDR3 length: 13 amino acids. Germline-derived CDR1 and CDR2 are KGHSH and LQKENI. V dropped 6 bases and J dropped 8; count of bases not matched to a gene: 6. CDR3 nucleotides: TGTGCCAGCTCGACGGGACTAGCGACTACCCAGTACTTC. Its protein is CASSTGLATTQYF. Using reference TRBV18 and TRBJ2-5 for the parts outside the CDR3, the full variable domain is NAGVMQNPRHLVRRRGQEARLRCSPMKGHSHVYWYRQLPEEGLKFMVYLQKENIIDESGMPKERFSAEFPKEGPSILRIQQVVRGDSAAYFCASSTGLATTQYFGPGTRLLVL.

V is TRBV7-2 and J is TRBJ2-1; a weak D match, TRBD2 (5 bases). This CDR3 comprises 15 residues. Per the germline V gene, CDR1 is SGHTA and CDR2 is FQGNSA. V was clipped by 0 bases and J by 4 bases, with 10 bases between them. The CDR3 protein is CASSLARVAYNEQFF. Here the CDR3 DNA reads TGTGCCAGCAGCTTAGCGCGGGTAGCTTACAATGAGCAGTTCTTC.

The CDR3 bases are TGTGCCAGCAGTCCTCACGGCCGGACAGGGCCTGGGCAGCCCCAGCATTTT. Residues: CASSPHGRTGPGQPQHF. V gene TRBV5-5 combines with J gene TRBJ1-5; TRBD1 matches 8 bases. The germline CDR1 and CDR2 sequences are SGHKS and YYEKEE (reference sequence). V lost 5 bases, J lost 7 bases, and 17 bases stayed unmatched. This CDR3 comprises 17 residues. The entire variable domain, with the rest obtained from reference TRBV5-5 and TRBJ1-5, is as follows: DAGVTQSPTHLIKTRGQQVTLRCSPISGHKSVSWYQQVLGQGPQFIFQYYEKEERGRGNFPDRFSARQFPNYSSELNVNALLLGDSALYLCASSPHGRTGPGQPQHFGDGTRLSIL.

This clonotype has at least ten counts. The rearrangement links TRBV2 to TRBJ2-2; 8 bases are a match to TRBD2. Germline V gives CDR1 SNHLY, CDR2 FYNNEI. Trimming removed 6 bases from V and 1 base from J; junction bases left unmatched: 7. This CDR3 spans 16 amino acids. Here the CDR3 DNA reads TGTGCCAGCAGCGCCGAGGGACTAGGGAACACCGGGGAGCTGTTTTTT. This translates into CASSAEGLGNTGELFF.

This clonotype was counted only a few times. The V gene is TRBV7-2, the J gene TRBJ2-2; D is unresolved. The germline CDR1 and CDR2 sequences are SGHTA and FQGNSA. V was shortened by 5 bases and J by 4 bases, with 14 bases between the two germline ends. This CDR3 is 15 amino acids long. The CDR3 reads CASSPLPFGTGELFF. CDR3 in DNA: TGTGCCAGCAGCCCCCTTCCCTTCGGCACCGGGGAGCTGTTTTTT.

The chain has TRBV9 and TRBJ2-3; 8 bases agree with TRBD2. Trimming took 3 bases from V and 0 from J; bases not matched to a gene: 6. The CDR3 is 16 residues long. The V gene's germline CDR1 is SGDLS and CDR2 YYNGEE. The CDR3 sequence: CASSDGKRGSTDTQYF. The CDR3 DNA sequence: TGTGCCAGCAGCGATGGGAAGCGGGGGAGCACAGATACGCAGTATTTT.

The genes are TRBV4-1 and TRBJ1-4, with D unclear. Trimming removed 0 bases at V and 8 bases at J, with 16 bases between. The CDR3 extends over 16 amino acids. Germline V gene sequence: CDR1 MGHRA, CDR2 YSYEKL. This chain's CDR3 is CASSQDGRVYKEKLFF. The DNA of the CDR3 is TGCGCCAGCAGCCAAGATGGGAGGGTCTATAAAGAAAAACTGTTTTTT.